Below are 27 T cell receptor beta chains sequenced from a single sample in a study of Tregs in tolerant kidney transplant recipients. Using immunoSEQ multiplex PCR, the repertoire was profiled, and TCRdb retains in-frame clones only, with some absent. The data show tens of thousands of clones, approximately 94% seen once. Related graft donors supplied nonmyeloablative bone marrow transplants, and mixed chimerism was transient. Sequences were derived from CD4+ T cells from blood (PBMCs), sampled 12 months after the transplant. The receptors stem from a human patient who received a combined kidney and bone marrow transplant. Some of the T cells may derive from the graft donor.

V usage is TRBV18 and J usage is TRBJ2-7; D may be TRBD2 (5 bases). Germline lookup yields CDR1 KGHSH and CDR2 LQKENI. Trimming removed 2 bases from V and 0 bases from J, with 11 bases in between. The CDR3 spans 15 residues. CDR3 sequence: CASSPVDSASYEQYF. In DNA form, the CDR3 reads TGTGCCAGCTCACCAGTGGACTCAGCCTCCTACGAGCAGTACTTC. Based on the CDR3 plus reference TRBV18 and TRBJ2-7, the full variable domain is NAGVMQNPRHLVRRRGQEARLRCSPMKGHSHVYWYRQLPEEGLKFMVYLQKENIIDESGMPKERFSAEFPKEGPSILRIQQVVRGDSAAYFCASSPVDSASYEQYFGPGTRLTVT.

V gene TRBV7-6 combines with J gene TRBJ2-3; TRBD2 is a possible D gene (6 bases). The CDR3 consists of 16 residues. Per germline, CDR1 SGHVS and CDR2 FNYEAQ. Deletions cut 3 bases from V and 3 bases from J, with 16 bases between. The CDR3 nucleotides read TGTGCCAGCAGCTTTGGGTTGACGCGGGGAACAGATACGCAGTATTTT. This sequence encodes CASSFGLTRGTDTQYF.

The chain recombines TRBV10-3 with TRBJ1-4, with D uncertain. CDR1 and CDR2 (germline): ENHRY, SYGVKD. Trimming stripped 10 bases from V and 3 bases from J, with 12 bases between. The CDR3 is 13 amino acids. DNA for the CDR3: TGTGCCACTTCTGGGCAGGCTAATGAAAAACTGTTTTTT. This translates into CATSGQANEKLFF.

This sequence joins TRBV7-6 and TRBJ1-1; TRBD1 matches at 10 bases. This CDR3 comprises 13 residues. Germline V gene data show CDR1 as SGHVS and CDR2 as FNYEAQ. The ends lost 8 bases at V and 9 bases at J; junction bases unmatched: 9. Here the CDR3 reads CASSPMGQGKAFF. The DNA for the CDR3 is TGTGCCAGCTCCCCAATGGGACAGGGGAAAGCTTTCTTT.

This rearrangement joins TRBV9 to TRBJ1-4; D not certain. This CDR3 contains 15 residues. CDR1 is SGDLS, CDR2 YYNGEE, per germline. V was clipped by 3 bases and J by 2 bases, with 11 bases between them. DNA of the CDR3: TGTGCCAGCAGCGCGAGGGTACGGACTAATGAAAAACTGTTTTTT. Encoded protein: CASSARVRTNEKLFF.

CDR3 bases: TGTGCCAGCAGCACGAGCGGGAGTAGGTACGAGCAGTACTTC. As protein: CASSTSGSRYEQYF. The V and J genes are TRBV7-9 and TRBJ2-7; 8 nucleotides agree with TRBD2. CDR3 size: 14 residues. V trimming: 5 bases; J trimming: 4 bases; junction bases outside the gene matches: 7. Per germline, CDR1 SEHNR and CDR2 FQNEAQ (reference sequence).

The rearrangement joins TRBV27 to TRBJ2-5, with D perhaps matching TRBD1 (5 bases). The J call may not be correct, given that the DNA end is closer to TRBJ2-7. This CDR3 comprises 15 residues. CDR1 is MNHEY and CDR2 is SMNVEV in the germline V gene (reference sequence). The CDR3 region is CASSLRQGRAYEQYF. The CDR3 region has the DNA TGTGCCAGCAGTTTACGGCAGGGTAGGGCCTACGAGCAGTACTTC.

This sequence joins TRBV6-5 and TRBJ1-4; a weak D match, TRBD1 (6 bases). V was cut by 4 bases and J by 6 bases, with 12 bases left in between. CDR1 is MNHEY and CDR2 is SVGAGI in the germline V gene. The CDR3 covers 14 residues. The CDR3: CASSSTGFYEKLFF. The CDR3 nucleotides read TGTGCCAGCAGTTCTACAGGGTTCTATGAAAAACTGTTTTTT.

The V call is TRBV4-2, the J call TRBJ2-3, with D maybe TRBD2 (6 bases). The CDR3 spans 14 residues. V was shortened by 4 bases and J by 4 bases, with 12 bases between the two germline ends. Looked up from germline, CDR1 is LGHNA and CDR2 is YNFKEQ. The CDR3 protein is CASSPGLAPDTQYF. The DNA of the CDR3 is TGTGCCAGCAGCCCGGGACTGGCACCAGATACGCAGTATTTT.

V gene TRBV4-2 combines with J gene TRBJ2-5; weak D call: TRBD1 (6 bases). CDR1 is LGHNA and CDR2 is YNFKEQ in the germline V gene. V was shortened by 3 bases and J by 1 base, with 18 bases between the two germline ends. The CDR3 covers 17 residues. CDR3 coding DNA: TGTGCCAGCAGCCATCCCCAGGGGACCCAAGCCCAAGAGACCCAGTACTTC. Its protein product is CASSHPQGTQAQETQYF.

V gene TRBV5-8 combines with J gene TRBJ2-1; D perhaps matches TRBD1 (5 bases). The V gene's germline CDR1 is SGHTS and CDR2 YDEGEE. Trimming stripped 0 bases from V and 0 bases from J, with 19 bases between. There are 19 residues in the CDR3. CDR3 in DNA: TGTGCCAGCAGCTTGGTGGGGTTTAGGGGCCCTAACTCCTACAATGAGCAGTTCTTC. Its translation is CASSLVGFRGPNSYNEQFF.

The chain is built from TRBV28 and TRBJ2-7, with D uncertain. There are 14 residues in the CDR3. V was trimmed by 3 bases and J by 0 bases, leaving 9 bases between them. Per the germline V gene, CDR1 is MDHEN and CDR2 is SYDVKM. CDR3 sequence (DNA): TGTGCCAGCAGTTTTCTATCCAACTCCTACGAGCAGTACTTC. Amino acids: CASSFLSNSYEQYF.

The chain is built from TRBV7-2 and TRBJ2-7; tentative D call: TRBD1 (5 bases). Per germline, CDR1 SGHTA and CDR2 FQGNSA. The V gene lost 3 bases and the J gene lost 0 bases, with 12 bases spanning the gap. The CDR3 extends over 15 amino acids. DNA of the CDR3: TGTGCCAGCAGCTTCACAGGCCTCAGCTCCTACGAGCAGTACTTC. Its translation is CASSFTGLSSYEQYF.

V gene TRBV7-3 combines with J gene TRBJ2-1, with 9 bases identical to TRBD2. The V and J ends lost 1 base and 8 bases, in that order; junction bases with no gene match: 15. CDR1 and CDR2 (germline): SGHTA, FQGTGA. The CDR3 has 18 residues. CDR3 amino acids: CASSLKYPGASGTHEQFF. CDR3 DNA sequence: TGTGCCAGCAGCTTAAAGTACCCGGGGGCTAGCGGGACCCATGAGCAGTTCTTC. Full variable domain (rest looked up from reference TRBV7-3 and TRBJ2-1): GAGVSQTPSNKVTEKGKYVELRCDPISGHTALYWYRQSLGQGPEFLIYFQGTGAADDSGLPNDRFFAVRPEGSVSTLKIQRTERGDSAVYLCASSLKYPGASGTHEQFFGPGTRLTVL.

The sample holds one count of this clone. The chain uses TRBV9 and TRBJ2-2, with 9 bases aligning to TRBD1. With V trimmed by 0 bases and J by 7 bases, 13 bases remained unmatched. The CDR3 contains 18 residues. From germline, CDR1 is SGDLS and CDR2 YYNGEE. The DNA of the CDR3 is TGTGCCAGCAGCGTAGCCCTTCCGGGACAGGGCATTGACGGGGAGCTGTTTTTT. This sequence encodes CASSVALPGQGIDGELFF.

V usage is TRBV4-3 and J usage is TRBJ1-5; D is unresolved. This CDR3 is built from 13 residues. The germline V gene has CDR1 LGHNA and CDR2 YSLEER. Trimming left V 1 base short and J 6 bases short, with 7 bases between. This chain's CDR3 is CASSQGRGQPQHF. DNA of the CDR3: TGCGCCAGCAGCCAAGGCCGCGGTCAGCCCCAGCATTTT.

The chain carries TRBV7-3 and TRBJ2-2, with 10 bases fitting TRBD2. Trimming at V came to 6 bases and at J to 7 bases, leaving 8 bases not matched to a gene. The CDR3 is made up of 15 amino acids. CDR1 SGHTA and CDR2 FQGTGA come from the germline V gene. CDR3: CASRRTSGEGGELFF. The CDR3 DNA reads as TGTGCCAGCAGAAGGACTAGCGGCGAAGGCGGGGAGCTGTTTTTT.

The chain joins TRBV2 to TRBJ1-1; D perhaps matches TRBD1 (6 bases). The germline CDR1 and CDR2 sequences are SNHLY and FYNNEI. V was trimmed by 6 bases and J by 5 bases, leaving 16 bases between them. This CDR3 spans 14 amino acids. CDR3 coding DNA: TGTGCCAGCAGATTCCAGGGGTGGCGGACTGAAGCTTTCTTT. This translates into CASRFQGWRTEAFF.

The rearrangement joins TRBV30 to TRBJ2-1; TRBD2 aligns across 7 bases. CDR1 and CDR2 from the germline V gene are GTSNPN and SVGIG (reference sequence). This CDR3 is built from 15 residues. Trimming removed 1 base from V and 1 base from J; junction bases left unmatched: 4. CDR3 nucleotides: TGTGCCTGGAGTGGGACTAGGGGTTCCTACAATGAGCAGTTCTTC. It codes for CAWSGTRGSYNEQFF.

This clone was observed a single time. This rearrangement joins TRBV10-3 to TRBJ1-2; D ambiguous. Per the germline V gene, CDR1 is ENHRY and CDR2 is SYGVKD. V shed 0 bases and J shed 5 bases, with 7 bases lying between them. The CDR3 is 13 residues long. CDR3 bases: TGTGCCATCAGTGAGTCGGGCAGGTATGGCTACACCTTC. Encoded protein: CAISESGRYGYTF.

V gene TRBV19 combines with J gene TRBJ2-3; TRBD2 matches at 10 bases. V trimming: 1 base; J trimming: 4 bases; junction bases outside the gene matches: 2. The CDR3 consists of 15 residues. Germline V gene sequence: CDR1 LNHDA, CDR2 SQIVND (reference sequence). The CDR3 is CASSIVSGGADTQYF. As DNA, the CDR3 is TGTGCCAGTAGTATAGTCAGCGGGGGGGCAGATACGCAGTATTTT.

The chain uses TRBV7-3 and TRBJ2-1, with a possible D match to TRBD1 (5 bases). Germline values: CDR1 SGHTA, CDR2 FQGTGA. This CDR3 has 16 residues. Trimming took off 4 bases at V and 12 bases at J, with 25 bases between the two ends. Written as DNA, the CDR3 is TGTGCCAGCAGCTCATCAGGGTCCTCCGGTTTGAGCCTGCAGTTCTTC. Amino acid sequence: CASSSSGSSGLSLQFF.

This sequence joins TRBV19 and TRBJ2-1; 7 nucleotides agree with TRBD2. The CDR3 extends over 14 amino acids. The germline V gene has CDR1 LNHDA and CDR2 SQIVND (reference sequence). Trimming took 4 bases from V and 3 from J; bases not matched to a gene: 3. CDR3 sequence: CASSTSGVYNEQFF. In DNA form, the CDR3 reads TGTGCCAGTAGTACCAGCGGGGTCTACAATGAGCAGTTCTTC.

This chain links TRBV11-1 with TRBJ2-3; TRBD2 matches 7 bases. Germline V gene sequence: CDR1 SGHAT, CDR2 FQDESV (reference sequence). The ends lost 3 bases at V and 2 bases at J; junction bases unmatched: 5. The CDR3 has 15 amino acids. This CDR3 is CASSLAGRDTDTQYF. The CDR3 DNA is TGTGCCAGCAGCTTGGCGGGGAGGGACACAGATACGCAGTATTTT.

The J gene is TRBJ2-5, the V gene TRBV4-1; TRBD2 might be the D (6 bases). The length of the CDR3 is 14 residues. Germline V gives CDR1 MGHRA, CDR2 YSYEKL. The ends were cut back, 10 bases at V and 5 bases at J, with 20 bases in the middle. CDR3 in DNA: TGCGCCACCTCGCGGGGTACTGGTAGGGAGACCCAGTACTTC. It specifies CATSRGTGRETQYF.

The J gene is TRBJ2-7, the V gene TRBV5-5; weak D call: TRBD1 (5 bases). V dropped 1 base and J dropped 5 bases, with 7 bases sitting between them. The CDR3 sequence is 12 residues long. The germline CDR1 and CDR2 sequences are SGHKS and YYEKEE (reference sequence). As DNA, the CDR3 is TGTGCCAGCAGCTTGAGGGGTCACGAGCAGTACTTC. The encoded protein is CASSLRGHEQYF.

V is TRBV9 and J is TRBJ2-3, with 12 bases lining up with TRBD2. The CDR3 loop spans 16 amino acids. CDR1 and CDR2 (germline): SGDLS, YYNGEE. Losses at the gene ends were 5 bases for V and 2 bases for J; bases not matched to a gene: 6. In nucleotides, the CDR3 is TGTGCCAGCAGTTCCCGACTAGCGGGGGTCACAGATACGCAGTATTTT. As protein: CASSSRLAGVTDTQYF.